This T cell receptor (beta chain) was observed in a study of T cells in Graves' hyperthyroidism and ophthalmopathy. Study-level points and caveats: A model using 13 V-J features told ophthalmopathy apart from stable hyperthyroidism. Blood also carried most thyroid clonotypes expanded above 0.001.

Lactation, pregnancy, other autoimmune disease or uncontrolled infection excluded patients. Clinical symptoms, serum thyroxine, TRAb, thyroid ultrasound and orbital computed tomography informed diagnoses. Researchers amplified the TCR beta CDR3 regions from RNA transcripts. The primer set for the first-round RT-PCR of the TCR CDR3 was HTBI. TCRdb ran MiXCR on the multiplex PCR reads and lists one entry per CDR3 protein. The table has tens of thousands of distinct CDR3 sequences, roughly 56% seen once. Turning to this clonotype: Its specificity is unknown.

This clonotype originated in a man younger than 35 with Graves' hyperthyroidism. The sequenced sample was peripheral blood or thyroid tissue (not recorded which).

The CDR3 region is CSVSTGTGNTIYF. DNA for the CDR3: TGCAGCGTCTCGACAGGGACTGGAAACACCATATATTTT. The rearrangement joins TRBV29-1 to TRBJ1-3, with 7 bases lining up with TRBD1. Trimming removed 6 bases from V and 2 bases from J; junction bases left unmatched: 4. The CDR3 extends over 13 amino acids. Germline CDR1 reads SQVTM; CDR2 reads ANQGSEA. The full variable domain, its missing parts supplied by reference TRBV29-1 and TRBJ1-3, is SAVISQKPSRDICQRGTSLTIQCQVDSQVTMMFWYRQQPGQSLTLIATANQGSEATYESGFVIDKFPISRPNLTFSTLTVSNMSPEDSSIYLCSVSTGTGNTIYFGEGSWLTVV.